This record concerns one TCR beta chain sequence. Its recognized antigen is unknown. Base qualities are missing; no much larger clone stands one base away. A distance of 11 bases separates the germline ends of V and J, which lose 5 bases and 3 bases respectively. The CDR3 contains 13 residues, cysteine and phenylalanine counted. This entry keeps only the CDR3 DNA: 39 bases, framed from base 1. Sequences GTSNPN (CDR1) and SVGIG (CDR2) are obtained from the germline V gene (reference sequence). The data were obtained in a study of blood T cell repertoires in COVID-19 (dated by TCRdb to 2019 to 2021). About the full investigation: The collaborator samples originated in the United States, Italy and Spain and spanned the acute and convalescent phases of COVID-19. The prospective study material was composed of cDNA or gDNA derived from T cells, B-cell-depleted T cells, or PBMCs. The dataset comprised deeply sampled blood TCRbeta repertoires from subjects exposed to, actively infected with, or recovered from COVID-19. The repertoires were released in a freely available public database intended as a resource for research on the immune response to SARS-CoV-2. Samples were obtained from the ongoing ImmuneRACE study (first 160 participants) and from about 1,300 subjects provided by 6 global collaborators. Nearly every sample came with metadata listing a de-identified subject ID, COVID-19 status, age in years and sex. Where available, HLA class I and class II types were taken from metadata supplied by the sample provider and were not determined by assay-based typing. Paper-wide results and their limitations: The quantity of clinical and demographic metadata differed by source and by participant and was supplied without curation.

Collaborating institutions collected whole blood in K2EDTA tubes following their own protocols. Collaborator samples were shipped for TCRbeta analysis as frozen whole blood, isolated PBMCs, or DNA extracted from either sample type. The immunoSEQ Assay, a bias-controlled multiplex PCR, was used to amplify TCRbeta CDR3 regions from genomic DNA. For the original study's pipeline: Within the assay, amplification of reference gene primers was used to estimate how many nucleated cells each sample contained. To quantify the absolute abundance of each unique TCRbeta CDR3 rearrangement, sequence reads were collapsed and filtered. For each sample, productive Simpson clonality was calculated as the square root of Simpson's diversity index over productive rearrangements. The immuneACCESS repertoire file appears here via TCRdb, limited to in-frame rearrangements. These files lack a portion of the clones; in checked studies, under half of the deficit traces to unresolved V genes, and the cause of the others is not known. V, J and clone size derive from that table, while D and trimming were established from the DNA sequence. The sample table holds some 120,000 clones, of which 70% to 85% were seen once. 10% to 15% of the sample belongs to the ten largest clones.

The specimen sequenced was peripheral blood. The chain was built from TRBV30 and TRBJ1-5; the D gene is not confidently resolved. The sequence derives from a woman in her fifties or sixties with acute or convalescent COVID-19. The CDR3 reads as follows: CAWGAGNNQPQHF. The nucleotide sequence reads TGTGCCTGGGGCGCGGGGAACAATCAGCCCCAGCATTTT.